This T cell receptor beta chain appears in the sequencing data of a study of beta chain features in type 1 diabetes. Study details: Across every sample, roughly 100 million sorted cells were examined in total. General study results and limits: VDJ junctions in type 1 diabetes patients carried more deletions and fewer insertions. Sampled from patients, naive, central memory and Treg TCRB repertoires appeared more similar than those sampled from healthy donors.

A single heparinised blood sample, averaging approximately 116 mL, was obtained per donor. The V gene lost 3 bases and the J gene lost 4 bases, with 12 bases spanning the gap. From germline, CDR1 is MDHEN and CDR2 SYDVKM. The CDR3 is 14 residues long. Isolated RNA was reverse transcribed in full, so expressed TCRB transcripts were sequenced. Libraries were prepared by immunoSEQ multiplex PCR; TCRdb keeps only in-frame clonotypes and omits some of them. The sample records under 150,000 clones, 40% to 60% being singletons. In its sample, this clone was seen a few times. Antigen: not known. The sequenced material came from Tregs from blood. The receptor was derived from a man aged 18-30 years in good health. The chain is built from TRBV28 and TRBJ2-5; D is undetermined. The CDR3 loop reads CASSFPTELETQYF. For the CDR3, the DNA is TGTGCCAGCAGTTTTCCCACCGAGTTAGAGACCCAGTACTTC.